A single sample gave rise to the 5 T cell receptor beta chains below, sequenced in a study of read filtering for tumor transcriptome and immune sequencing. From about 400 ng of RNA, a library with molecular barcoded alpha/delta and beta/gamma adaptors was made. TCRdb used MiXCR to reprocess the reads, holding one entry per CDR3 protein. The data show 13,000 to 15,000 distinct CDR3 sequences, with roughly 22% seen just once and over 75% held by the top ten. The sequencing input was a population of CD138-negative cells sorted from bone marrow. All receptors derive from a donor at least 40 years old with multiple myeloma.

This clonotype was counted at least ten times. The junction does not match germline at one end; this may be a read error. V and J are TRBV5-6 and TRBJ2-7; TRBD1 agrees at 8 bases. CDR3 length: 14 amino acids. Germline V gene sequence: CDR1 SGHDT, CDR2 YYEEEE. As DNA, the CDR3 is TGTGCCACCAGCAGGACAGGGTCGTTTCACGAGCAGTACTTC. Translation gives CATSRTGSFHEQYF.

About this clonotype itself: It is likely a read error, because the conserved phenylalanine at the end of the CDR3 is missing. The CDR3 coding sequence is TGTGCCATCAGTGAGGTTTCAGGGCCCGGCTACGAGCAGTACCTC. Translated: CAISEVSGPGYEQYL. V gene TRBV10-3 combines with J gene TRBJ2-7; D is possibly TRBD1 (5 bases). The CDR3 totals 15 residues. The V gene lost 2 bases and the J gene lost 3 bases, with 14 bases spanning the gap. Germline values: CDR1 ENHRY, CDR2 SYGVKD.

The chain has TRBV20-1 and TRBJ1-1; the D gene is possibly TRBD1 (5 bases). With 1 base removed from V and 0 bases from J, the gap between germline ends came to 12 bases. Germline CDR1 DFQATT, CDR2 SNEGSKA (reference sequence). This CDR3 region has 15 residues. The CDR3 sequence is CSARAYKDMNTEAFF. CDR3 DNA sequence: TGCAGTGCTAGAGCTTACAAGGACATGAACACTGAAGCTTTCTTT.

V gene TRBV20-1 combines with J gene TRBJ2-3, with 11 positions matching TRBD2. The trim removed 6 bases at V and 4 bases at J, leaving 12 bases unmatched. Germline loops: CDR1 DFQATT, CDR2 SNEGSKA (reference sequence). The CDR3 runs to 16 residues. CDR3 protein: CSAPTSGEWVADTQYF. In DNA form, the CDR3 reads TGCAGTGCCCCGACTAGCGGGGAGTGGGTGGCAGATACGCAGTATTTT.

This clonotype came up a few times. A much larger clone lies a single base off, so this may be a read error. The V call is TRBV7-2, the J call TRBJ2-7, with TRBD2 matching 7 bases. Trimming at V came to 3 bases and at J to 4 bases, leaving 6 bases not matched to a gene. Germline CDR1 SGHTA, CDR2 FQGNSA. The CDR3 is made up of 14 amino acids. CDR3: CASSFGPGGYEQYF. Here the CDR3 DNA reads TGTGCCAGCAGCTTCGGTCCGGGGGGTTACGAGCAGTACTTC.